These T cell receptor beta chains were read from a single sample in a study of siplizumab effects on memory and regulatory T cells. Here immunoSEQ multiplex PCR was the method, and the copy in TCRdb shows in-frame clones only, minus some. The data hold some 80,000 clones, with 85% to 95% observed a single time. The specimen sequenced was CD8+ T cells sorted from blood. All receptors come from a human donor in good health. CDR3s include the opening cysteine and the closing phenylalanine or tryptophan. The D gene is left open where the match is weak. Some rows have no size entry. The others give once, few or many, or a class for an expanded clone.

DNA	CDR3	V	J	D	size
TGTGCCAGCAGTGACTCCCGGGGCCACGAGCAGTACTTC	CASSDSRGHEQYF	TRBV6-4	TRBJ2-7	NA	NA
TGCGCCAGCAGCCAATACCGTCGGGGGGGAGTTAATGAGCAGTTCTTC	CASSQYRRGGVNEQFF	TRBV4-1	TRBJ2-1	TRBD2	NA
TGTGCCAGCTCAAGGACAGCGACAGGGGGGCAAGAGACCCAGTACTTC	CASSRTATGGQETQYF	TRBV18	TRBJ2-5	TRBD1	NA
TGTGCCAGTACCCCGGGACAGGGGGTTTTGGATGAGCAGTTCTTC	CASTPGQGVLDEQFF	TRBV19	TRBJ2-1	TRBD1	once
TGTGCCAGCACCTCTTCGGGGGATAATCCCTACGAGCAGTACTTC	CASTSSGDNPYEQYF	TRBV11-2	TRBJ2-7	NA	NA
TGTGCCAGCAGCCCTTACATCTACGAGCAGTACTTC	CASSPYIYEQYF	TRBV7-9	TRBJ2-7	NA	NA
TGTGCCAGCAGCTTTACGGGAGGACCCTACGAGCAGTACTTC	CASSFTGGPYEQYF	TRBV5-4	TRBJ2-7	TRBD2	NA
TGTGCCAGCAGCTTGGCTTGGGTGGGAAAGTCCTACAATGAGCAGTTCTTC	CASSLAWVGKSYNEQFF	TRBV5-6	TRBJ2-1	NA	NA
TGTGCCAGCAGTTTCCCCGAGACTAGCGCCCTACTCCTCCAAGAGACCCAGTACTTC	CASSFPETSALLLQETQYF	TRBV28	TRBJ2-5	TRBD2	NA
TGTGCCAGCAGCGTTAATGAGATGAGCTCCTACAATGAGCAGTTCTTC	CASSVNEMSSYNEQFF	TRBV9	TRBJ2-1	NA	NA
TGTGCCAGCAGCTTCGGAGGGGGTTCGGCGGGTGGCTACACCTTC	CASSFGGGSAGGYTF	TRBV5-6	TRBJ1-2	NA	NA
TGTGCCAGCAGTTTAGGGAGAAGCTCCTACGAGCAGTACTTC	CASSLGRSSYEQYF	TRBV28	TRBJ2-7	NA	NA
TGTGCCAGTAGTATAGGGACAGGGGGCACTGAAGCTTTCTTT	CASSIGTGGTEAFF	TRBV19	TRBJ1-1	TRBD1	NA
TGTGCCAGCAGCACTCAGGGGGCAAGCGGGGAGCTGTTTTTT	CASSTQGASGELFF	TRBV9	TRBJ2-2	TRBD1	once
TGCGCCAGCAGCCTTGGACAGGGTGAGGGGACAGATACGCAGTATTTT	CASSLGQGEGTDTQYF	TRBV5-1	TRBJ2-3	TRBD1	NA
TGTGCCAGCAGTATCGGGGGGCGGAATCAGCCCCAGCATTTT	CASSIGGRNQPQHF	TRBV14	TRBJ1-5	NA	few
TGCAGCGTTGACGGGCAGGGGATTCGGGACCAAGAGACCCAGTACTTC	CSVDGQGIRDQETQYF	TRBV29-1	TRBJ2-5	NA	NA
TGTGCCAGCAGCCAAGAACCCGATTCCTATTCCGAGCAGTACTTC	CASSQEPDSYSEQYF	TRBV14	TRBJ2-7	NA	NA
TGTGCCAGTAGTATTGGAGGGACAGGGCTCAGGGAGCAGTACTTC	CASSIGGTGLREQYF	TRBV19	TRBJ2-7	TRBD1	NA
TGTGCCAGCAGTGAACCAGTACAACGAAGAAGCAATCAGCCCCAGCATTTT	CASSEPVQRRSNQPQHF	TRBV6-1	TRBJ1-5	NA	few
TGTGCCACCAGCAGAGGGGGGGAGGTCGGGAACAATGAGCAGTTCTTC	CATSRGGEVGNNEQFF	TRBV15	TRBJ2-1	NA	NA
TGCGCCAGCAGCTTAGACAGGTCATTTGAAGCTTTCTTT	CASSLDRSFEAFF	TRBV5-1	TRBJ1-1	NA	NA
TGTGCCATCCCCCCCGGGGGACTAGTAGGGGAGTACCAAGAGACCCAGTACTTC	CAIPPGGLVGEYQETQYF	TRBV2	TRBJ2-5	TRBD2	once
TGTGCCAGCAGCCCGGCTAGCGGGAGTTTACTAGAGACCCAGTACTTC	CASSPASGSLLETQYF	TRBV11-2	TRBJ2-5	TRBD2	once
TGTGCCAGCAGCGTGGGGCAGGGGACCGCCTACGAGCAGTACTTC	CASSVGQGTAYEQYF	TRBV9	TRBJ2-7	NA	NA
TGTGCCAGCAGTAGAGCTCTAGTGCCCAATGAGCAGTTCTTC	CASSRALVPNEQFF	TRBV6-5	TRBJ2-1	NA	NA
TGTGCCAGCAGTTTACTAGGGACTAGCGGTACCCAAGAGACCCAGTACTTC	CASSLLGTSGTQETQYF	TRBV28	TRBJ2-5	TRBD2	NA
TGCAGCGTCGAAACAGGGGAGGGGGAGCAGTACTTC	CSVETGEGEQYF	TRBV29-1	TRBJ2-7	NA	NA
TGTGCCAGTAGTATAGTCGGGACAGGGTTCGGCCAGCCCCAGCATTTT	CASSIVGTGFGQPQHF	TRBV19	TRBJ1-5	TRBD1	once
TGCGCCAGCAGCCACGCCTACGAGCAGTACTTC	CASSHAYEQYF	TRBV10-2	TRBJ2-7	NA	NA
TGTGCCAGCAGTACCGGAGGGGGTTATATGAACACTGAAGCTTTCTTT	CASSTGGGYMNTEAFF	TRBV28	TRBJ1-1	NA	once
TGTGCCAGCAGCTTAACGGGGCGTGGGTCCTACAATGAGCAGTTCTTC	CASSLTGRGSYNEQFF	TRBV11-2	TRBJ2-1	NA	NA
TGTGCCAGCAGTTACTCGAAGGCCGGGGAGCTGTTTTTT	CASSYSKAGELFF	TRBV6-5	TRBJ2-2	NA	NA
TGCAGCGTTGAAGGGGTGGGGCCGGGCCCTCCCGAGCAGTACTTC	CSVEGVGPGPPEQYF	TRBV29-1	TRBJ2-7	NA	once
TGTGCCAGCGTGACTAGCGGTACCTACGAGCAGTACTTC	CASVTSGTYEQYF	TRBV2	TRBJ2-7	TRBD2	NA
TGTGCCAGCAGTGTCTCTTTAGCGGACTCCTACAATGAGCAGTTCTTC	CASSVSLADSYNEQFF	TRBV27	TRBJ2-1	NA	NA
TGTGCCAGCAGTGAGGTTAGCGGGAGTGGGATCAATGAGCAGTTCTTC	CASSEVSGSGINEQFF	TRBV2	TRBJ2-1	TRBD2	NA
TGTGCCAGCAGCCCCCCCCCTTTAGCGGGAGGGCGGGGGAATGAGCAGTTCTTC	CASSPPPLAGGRGNEQFF	TRBV7-9	TRBJ2-1	TRBD2	NA
TGTGCCAGTAGTATGGGGTTAGAGCAGTACTTC	CASSMGLEQYF	TRBV19	TRBJ2-7	NA	NA
TGTGCCACCAGCAGAGATCGGGGTAGCCACGACGAGCAGTACTTC	CATSRDRGSHDEQYF	TRBV15	TRBJ2-7	NA	NA
TGTGCCAGCAGCACCGGGACGGGAGACACAGATACGCAGTATTTT	CASSTGTGDTDTQYF	TRBV7-9	TRBJ2-3	NA	few
TGTGCCAAAAAGGCAATTAGGTCGAGGACAATTTTTAACGGGGACCGGGGCGAGCAGTACTTC	CAKKAIRSRTIFNGDRGEQYF	TRBV19	TRBJ2-7	NA	NA
TGTGCCACCTCCCCCCCTGGAGAGACCCAGTACTTC	CATSPPGETQYF	TRBV19	TRBJ2-5	NA	NA
TGCGCCAGCAGCCAAGATCCTGGCGGACTTACCTACGAGCAGTACTTC	CASSQDPGGLTYEQYF	TRBV4-1	TRBJ2-7	NA	NA
TGTGCCAGCAGCCACACGGTTGACAGGGAGCAGTTCTTC	CASSHTVDREQFF	TRBV4-2	TRBJ2-1	NA	once
TGCGCCAGCAGCCGGGGGTCCACTTCCTACGAGCAGTACTTC	CASSRGSTSYEQYF	TRBV4-1	TRBJ2-7	NA	NA
TGTGCCAGCAGCTTAGGACTAGCGGGAGACCACGAGCAGTACTTC	CASSLGLAGDHEQYF	TRBV7-8	TRBJ2-7	TRBD2	NA